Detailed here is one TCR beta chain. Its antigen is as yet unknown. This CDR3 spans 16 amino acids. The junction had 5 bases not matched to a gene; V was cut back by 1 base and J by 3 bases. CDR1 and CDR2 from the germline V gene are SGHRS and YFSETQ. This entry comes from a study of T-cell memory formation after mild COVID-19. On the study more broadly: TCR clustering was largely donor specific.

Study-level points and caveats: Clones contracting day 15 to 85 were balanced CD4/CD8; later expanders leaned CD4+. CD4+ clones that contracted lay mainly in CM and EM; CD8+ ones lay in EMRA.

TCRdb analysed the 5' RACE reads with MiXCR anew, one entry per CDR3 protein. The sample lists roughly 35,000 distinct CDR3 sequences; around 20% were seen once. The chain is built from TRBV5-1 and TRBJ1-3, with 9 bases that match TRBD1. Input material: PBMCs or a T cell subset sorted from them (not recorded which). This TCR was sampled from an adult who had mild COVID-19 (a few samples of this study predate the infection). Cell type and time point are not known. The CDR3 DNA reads TGCGCCAGCAGCTTGACAGGGGGCGTAAATGGAAACACCATATATTTT. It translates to CASSLTGGVNGNTIYF.